A selection of T cell receptor beta chains follows, all from one sample in a study of blood T cell repertoires in COVID-19. Sequencing used immunoSEQ multiplex PCR; TCRdb keeps in-frame clones, though not all of them. The table has about 200,000 clones, roughly nine tenths seen once. Specimen: peripheral blood. The origin of the receptors is a man aged 55-75 years who had recovered from COVID-19. Both conserved end residues are part of each CDR3. The D gene is left open where the match is weak. Clone size, where shown, is once, few, many, or a class for clones that have expanded.

v_gene	d_gene	abundance	j_gene	CDR3aa	CDR3nt
TRBV2	-	-	TRBJ1-5	CASSATLSNQPQHF	TGTGCCAGCAGTGCTACTCTAAGCAATCAGCCCCAGCATTTT
TRBV7-3	-	-	TRBJ2-5	CASSLTGGETQYF	TGTGCCAGCAGCTTAACCGGGGGAGAGACCCAGTACTTC
TRBV30	-	-	TRBJ1-2	CAWMPLGVSNYGYTF	TGTGCCTGGATGCCACTAGGAGTGTCTAACTATGGCTACACCTTC
TRBV28	-	many	TRBJ1-5	CASRFGQYNQPQHF	TGTGCCAGCAGATTCGGACAGTACAATCAGCCCCAGCATTTT
TRBV29-1	TRBD2	-	TRBJ2-3	CSISGGGTDTQYF	TGCAGCATTAGCGGGGGAGGGACAGATACGCAGTATTTT
TRBV11-2	-	-	TRBJ2-1	CASSRPPGVGSYNEQFF	TGTGCCAGCAGTCGTCCCCCGGGAGTCGGTTCCTACAATGAGCAGTTCTTC
TRBV12-3/TRBV12-4	-	-	TRBJ1-1	CASSREPNTEAFF	TGTGCCAGCAGCAGGGAACCGAACACTGAAGCTTTCTTT
TRBV11-1	-	-	TRBJ2-2	CASSRLGPGELFF	TGTGCCAGCAGCCGTCTAGGTCCCGGGGAGCTGTTTTTT
TRBV18	-	-	TRBJ1-3	CASSPEVGNTIYF	TGTGCCAGTTCACCCGAGGTGGGAAACACCATATATTTT
TRBV10-3	-	-	TRBJ2-3	CAIAGFGDTQYF	TGTGCCATCGCAGGGTTTGGAGATACGCAGTATTTT
TRBV4-1	-	-	TRBJ2-2	CASSQVLGGGTGELFF	TGCGCCAGCAGCCAAGTGTTGGGTGGGGGGACCGGGGAGCTGTTTTTT
TRBV7-9	-	-	TRBJ1-6	CASSLGGGRGNSPLHF	TGTGCCAGCAGCTTAGGCGGGGGCCGTGGTAATTCACCCCTCCACTTT
TRBV5-1	-	-	TRBJ2-5	CASSPLPGVEGTQYF	TGCGCCAGCAGCCCCCTTCCGGGCGTGGAGGGGACCCAGTACTTC
TRBV19	TRBD1	-	TRBJ2-5	CASSEGQGRGETQYF	TGTGCCAGTAGCGAGGGACAGGGGCGAGGAGAGACCCAGTACTTC
TRBV4-3	-	-	TRBJ2-5	CASSQEPLRLETQYF	TGCGCCAGCAGCCAAGAACCCTTGAGGTTAGAGACCCAGTACTTC
TRBV24-1	-	-	TRBJ2-6	CATSDPNGGANVLTF	TGTGCCACCAGTGACCCTAACGGTGGGGCCAACGTCCTGACTTTC
TRBV5-4	TRBD1	-	TRBJ1-6	CASSLAGTVATPLHF	TGTGCCAGCAGCCTGGCCGGGACAGTCGCGACACCCCTCCACTTT
TRBV2	-	-	TRBJ2-3	CASCPSTDTQYF	TGTGCCAGCTGTCCGAGCACAGATACGCAGTATTTT
TRBV7-2	TRBD2	-	TRBJ2-1	CASSPRREAYNEQFF	TGTGCCAGCAGCCCGCGGCGGGAGGCCTACAATGAGCAGTTCTTC
TRBV19	-	-	TRBJ1-6	CASSIRQGGNSPLHF	TGTGCCAGTAGTATACGGCAGGGTGGGAATTCACCCCTCCACTTT
TRBV5-6	-	-	TRBJ2-7	CASSLRGLSSYEQYF	TGTGCCAGCAGCTTAAGGGGCCTAAGCTCCTACGAGCAGTACTTC
TRBV5-8	-	-	TRBJ1-5	CASSLAAGFQPQHF	TGTGCCAGCAGCTTGGCCGCAGGCTTTCAGCCCCAGCATTTT
TRBV14	TRBD1	-	TRBJ2-7	CASSRQGQGSYEQYF	TGTGCCAGCAGCCGCCAGGGACAGGGCTCCTACGAGCAGTACTTC
TRBV14	-	once	TRBJ1-2	CASSQDGFGYGYTF	TGTGCCAGCAGCCAAGACGGTTTCGGCTATGGCTACACCTTC
TRBV5-1	-	once	TRBJ2-5	CASSHDLRAYETQYF	TGCGCCAGCAGTCACGACCTCAGGGCTTACGAGACCCAGTACTTC
TRBV3-1/TRBV3-2	TRBD1	-	TRBJ1-6	CASMKTGSNSPLHF	TGTGCCAGCATGAAGACAGGGAGCAATTCACCCCTCCACTTT
TRBV18	-	-	TRBJ2-5	CASSPSLDTETQYF	TGTGCCAGCTCACCTTCACTGGACACCGAGACCCAGTACTTC
TRBV5-4	-	-	TRBJ2-2	CASSFTTRSGELFF	TGTGCCAGCAGCTTCACAACTAGGAGCGGGGAGCTGTTTTTT
TRBV5-1	TRBD1	-	TRBJ1-2	CASSLDIPGTGGSYGYTF	TGCGCCAGCAGCTTGGACATTCCCGGGACAGGGGGCTCATATGGCTACACCTTC
TRBV9	-	-	TRBJ1-3	CASSVGSRSGNTIYF	TGTGCCAGCAGCGTAGGATCCAGGTCTGGAAACACCATATATTTT
TRBV19	-	-	TRBJ1-4	CASSTQAALTNEKLFF	TGTGCCAGTAGTACCCAAGCGGCCTTAACTAATGAAAAACTGTTTTTT
TRBV28	-	-	TRBJ1-5	CASNTQPQHF	TGTGCCAGCAACACTCAGCCCCAGCATTTT
TRBV18	TRBD1	-	TRBJ1-1	CASSLDRGTEAFF	TGTGCCAGCTCACTAGACAGGGGCACTGAAGCTTTCTTT
TRBV3-1/TRBV3-2	TRBD1	-	TRBJ1-4	CASRSTGQGFEKLFF	TGTGCCAGCCGCTCGACGGGACAGGGTTTTGAAAAACTGTTTTTT
TRBV9	TRBD2	-	TRBJ2-1	CASSPTSGRWDEQFF	TGTGCCAGCAGTCCGACTAGCGGGAGGTGGGATGAGCAGTTCTTC
TRBV5-1	-	-	TRBJ2-1	CASQLGTYNEQFF	TGCGCCAGCCAACTAGGTACCTACAATGAGCAGTTCTTC